This passage covers 25 T cell receptor beta chains from one sample sequenced in a study of blood T cell repertoires in COVID-19. Sequenced by immunoSEQ multiplex PCR; TCRdb stores in-frame clones only, minus some. The sample holds 100,000 to 150,000 clones, 65% to 85% seen once. Sequencing was done on a sample of peripheral blood. Receptors originate from a young man with COVID-19, enrolled during active disease.

The chain has TRBV5-4 and TRBJ2-1, with 8 bases that match TRBD2. The CDR3 consists of 15 residues. Losses at the gene ends were 5 bases for V and 9 bases for J; bases not matched to a gene: 13. Germline V gives CDR1 SGHNT, CDR2 YYREEE (reference sequence). The CDR3 is CASRPGTRGTTEQFF. CDR3 DNA sequence: TGTGCCAGCAGACCCGGGACTAGAGGTACTACTGAGCAGTTCTTC.

This clone turned up a few times. The genes are TRBV4-2 and TRBJ1-6; possibly TRBD1 for D (6 bases). Germline-derived CDR1 and CDR2 are LGHNA and YNFKEQ. The CDR3 has 16 residues. The V and J ends lost 0 bases and 7 bases respectively, with 13 bases between them. The CDR3 region is CASSQELGQGNSPLHF. The CDR3 DNA follows: TGTGCCAGCAGCCAAGAATTGGGGCAGGGGAATTCACCCCTCCACTTT.

The gene calls are TRBV6-2 or TRBV6-3 and TRBJ1-5, with TRBD1 identical over 9 bases. V lost 4 bases and J lost 4; bases outside the gene matches: 17. The germline V gene has CDR1 MNHEY and CDR2 SVGEGT. CDR3 size: 19 residues. The chain's CDR3 is CASSSNRDRALSRNQPQHF. In DNA form, the CDR3 reads TGTGCCAGCAGTTCGAATAGGGACAGGGCTCTTTCAAGGAATCAGCCCCAGCATTTT.

The gene calls are TRBV11-1 and TRBJ2-3; 7 bases agree with TRBD1. The CDR3 consists of 15 residues. J lost 0 bases, V lost 3 bases, and 3 bases had no gene match. Germline V gene data show CDR1 as SGHAT and CDR2 as FQDESV (reference sequence). The CDR3 reads CASSFRGLSTDTQYF. The CDR3 DNA reads as TGTGCCAGCAGCTTTAGGGGGCTTAGCACAGATACGCAGTATTTT.

The rearrangement uses TRBV5-1 and TRBJ1-2, with a tentative D call TRBD1 (5 bases). Trimming stripped 3 bases from V and 4 bases from J, with 7 bases between. The CDR3 covers 12 residues. Germline V gives CDR1 SGHRS, CDR2 YFSETQ. This chain's CDR3 is CASSSQGYGYTF. DNA for the CDR3: TGCGCCAGCAGCTCCCAGGGCTATGGCTACACCTTC.

The chain recombines TRBV2 with TRBJ2-5; perhaps TRBD2 as D (5 bases). Germline V gene data show CDR1 as SNHLY and CDR2 as FYNNEI. V was shortened by 7 bases and J by 1 base, with 7 bases between the two germline ends. The CDR3 runs to 12 residues. The CDR3 loop reads CASKRAQETQYF. The CDR3, as DNA: TGTGCCAGCAAGAGGGCCCAAGAGACCCAGTACTTC.

The chain joins TRBV29-1 to TRBJ1-4, with 8 bases that match TRBD1. Germline V lookup: CDR1 SQVTM, CDR2 ANQGSEA. CDR3 size: 15 residues. The V segment lost 2 bases and the J segment 3 bases; nucleotides outside the gene matches: 5. The DNA of the CDR3 is TGCAGCGTTGAACCCCCGGGACAGGCTAATGAAAAACTGTTTTTT. Amino acid sequence: CSVEPPGQANEKLFF. Full variable domain (missing parts from reference TRBV29-1 and TRBJ1-4): SAVISQKPSRDICQRGTSLTIQCQVDSQVTMMFWYRQQPGQSLTLIATANQGSEATYESGFVIDKFPISRPNLTFSTLTVSNMSPEDSSIYLCSVEPPGQANEKLFFGSGTQLSVL.

This chain connects TRBV6-5 to TRBJ2-7, with D maybe TRBD1 (6 bases). Per the germline V gene, CDR1 is MNHEY and CDR2 is SVGAGI. This CDR3 contains 13 residues. V shed 6 bases and J shed 3 bases, with 12 bases lying between them. CDR3 region: CASSLDSGYEQYF. The CDR3 nucleotides read TGTGCCAGCAGCCTGGACAGCGGCTACGAGCAGTACTTC.

The chain joins TRBV4-2 to TRBJ2-5; 7 bases are a match to TRBD1. Germline V gene sequence: CDR1 LGHNA, CDR2 YNFKEQ. This CDR3 is 15 amino acids long. V was pared by 3 bases and J by 3 bases, with 7 bases of the junction left unmatched. CDR3 bases: TGTGCCAGCAGCCACAAGGGACAGCCAGAAGAGACCCAGTACTTC. Encoded protein: CASSHKGQPEETQYF.

J is TRBJ2-1 and V is TRBV28, with D perhaps matching TRBD1 (5 bases). CDR1 is MDHEN and CDR2 is SYDVKM in the germline V gene. Trimming pared 4 bases from V and 0 bases from J, leaving 10 bases between. The CDR3 loop spans 15 amino acids. The chain's CDR3 is CASSSTDRSYNEQFF. DNA for the CDR3: TGTGCCAGCAGTTCGACAGACCGCTCCTACAATGAGCAGTTCTTC.

In its sample, this clone was seen a few times. The V call is TRBV6-1, the J call TRBJ1-5, with 12 bases identical to TRBD1. V gave up 4 bases and J gave up 5 bases; unmatched junction bases: 9. Germline values: CDR1 MNHNS, CDR2 SASEGT. The CDR3 spans 17 residues. The CDR3 loop is CASSGGQGATRHQPQHF. As DNA, the CDR3 is TGTGCCAGCAGTGGGGGACAGGGGGCAACCAGACATCAGCCCCAGCATTTT.

The chain is built from TRBV7-9 and TRBJ2-2; 7 bases align to TRBD1. V gave up 5 bases and J gave up 6 bases; unmatched junction bases: 9. The CDR3 sequence is 15 residues long. Germline assignment: CDR1 SEHNR and CDR2 FQNEAQ (reference sequence). The CDR3 coding sequence is TGTGCCAGCAGCCCCACCGGGACAGCCGCCGGGGAGCTGTTTTTT. It encodes CASSPTGTAAGELFF.

The rearrangement joins TRBV12-3 or TRBV12-4 to TRBJ1-2, with D uncertain. Trimming pared 7 bases from V and 6 bases from J, leaving 12 bases between. The CDR3 runs to 12 residues. CDR3 sequence reads: CASNSQNHGYTF. The CDR3, as DNA: TGTGCCAGCAACTCCCAAAACCATGGCTACACCTTC.

This clone was seen only once. The chain is built from TRBV30 and TRBJ2-7, with TRBD2 matching 10 bases. Per the germline V gene, CDR1 is GTSNPN and CDR2 is SVGIG (reference sequence). The CDR3 runs 15 residues. The trim removed 0 bases at V and 7 bases at J, leaving 9 bases unmatched. Here the CDR3 DNA reads TGTGCCTGGAGTGTACGTGGACTAGCGGCGAGGGAGCAGTACTTC. As protein: CAWSVRGLAAREQYF.

V usage is TRBV6-5 and J usage is TRBJ1-5; D might be TRBD1 (5 bases). The length of the CDR3 is 14 residues. Trimming took off 8 bases at V and 5 bases at J, with 16 bases between the two ends. The V gene's germline CDR1 is MNHEY and CDR2 SVGAGI. The CDR3 loop is CASLRTRRDQPQHF. CDR3 DNA sequence: TGTGCCAGCTTAAGGACACGGAGGGATCAGCCCCAGCATTTT.

This chain links TRBV9 with TRBJ2-7, with 11 positions matching TRBD1. The V and J ends lost 4 bases and 3 bases, in that order; junction bases with no gene match: 6. Germline CDR1 SGDLS, CDR2 YYNGEE. CDR3 size: 15 residues. For the CDR3, the DNA is TGTGCCAGCAGCCCGGGACAGGGGGGATTCTACGAGCAGTACTTC. Its protein is CASSPGQGGFYEQYF.

The genes are TRBV30 and TRBJ2-2, with TRBD2 matching 11 bases. Germline lookup yields CDR1 GTSNPN and CDR2 SVGIG (reference sequence). The V gene end was trimmed by 5 bases and the J gene end by 3 bases; junction bases not matched to a gene: 5. The CDR3 is made up of 15 amino acids. The CDR3 region has the DNA TGTGCCTGGGCTACTAGCGGGAGTTACACCGGGGAGCTGTTTTTT. As protein: CAWATSGSYTGELFF.

The chain's CDR3 is CASTREFVTGELFF. The CDR3 DNA is TGTGCCAGCACAAGGGAGTTCGTCACCGGGGAGCTGTTTTTT. This rearrangement joins TRBV6-5 to TRBJ2-2, with D perhaps matching TRBD2 (5 bases). The CDR3 sequence is 14 residues long. CDR1 and CDR2 (germline): MNHEY, SVGAGI. V was cut by 7 bases and J by 4 bases, with 13 bases left in between.

CDR3: CASSVAEGRYYGYTF. CDR3 bases: TGTGCCAGCAGCGTAGCGGAGGGACGATACTATGGCTACACCTTC. J is TRBJ1-2 and V is TRBV9, with D possibly being TRBD1 (5 bases). Germline-derived CDR1 and CDR2 are SGDLS and YYNGEE. V was pared by 0 bases and J by 3 bases, with 12 bases between. The CDR3 sequence is 15 residues long.

The chain employs TRBV29-1 and TRBJ1-2; TRBD1 matches at 11 bases. The trim removed 7 bases at V and 9 bases at J, leaving 10 bases unmatched. Germline CDR1 SQVTM, CDR2 ANQGSEA. The CDR3 consists of 13 residues. The CDR3: CSAAVGQGDRYTF. CDR3 in DNA: TGCAGCGCCGCAGTGGGACAGGGGGATCGCTACACCTTC.

V is TRBV30 and J is TRBJ1-2, with D unresolved. The germline V gene encodes CDR1 GTSNPN and CDR2 SVGIG (reference sequence). The V gene lost 0 bases and the J gene lost 8 bases, with 16 bases spanning the gap. The CDR3 is made up of 14 amino acids. CDR3 sequence: CAWSVPRAFEGYTF. CDR3 nucleotide sequence: TGTGCCTGGAGTGTACCGAGGGCCTTCGAGGGCTACACCTTC.

The CDR3 spells CASSDPYRDSNEQFF. The CDR3 region has the DNA TGTGCCAGCAGCGACCCCTACAGGGATTCCAATGAGCAGTTCTTC. The genes are TRBV11-3 and TRBJ2-1; perhaps TRBD1 as D (6 bases). V gave up 5 bases and J gave up 6 bases, with 17 bases separating them. Germline V CDR1 and CDR2: SGHNT, YENEEA. The CDR3 contains 15 residues.

This clone was observed a few times. J is TRBJ1-3 and V is TRBV6-5; D is perhaps TRBD1 (5 bases). Trimming shortened V by 6 bases and J by 2 bases, and 11 bases separated the two germline ends. Germline V CDR1 and CDR2: MNHEY, SVGAGI. This CDR3 comprises 14 residues. CDR3 DNA sequence: TGTGCCAGCAGCCACAGGAGTACTGGAAACACCATATATTTT. Protein sequence: CASSHRSTGNTIYF.

The CDR3, as DNA: TGCGCCAGCAGCCAAGATTCCCAGACAGGGGTCTACGAGCAGTACTTC. It yields the protein CASSQDSQTGVYEQYF. J is TRBJ2-7 and V is TRBV4-3; 8 positions agree with TRBD1. With 0 bases clipped from V and 3 bases from J, the junction kept 7 bases outside the gene matches. Germline assignment: CDR1 LGHNA and CDR2 YSLEER. The CDR3 is made up of 16 amino acids.

This rearrangement joins TRBV7-2 to TRBJ2-3; the D gene is possibly TRBD2 (6 bases). Trimming cost V 5 bases and J 4 bases, with 10 bases left between them. CDR3 size: 13 residues. CDR1 is SGHTA and CDR2 is FQGNSA in the germline V gene. This chain's CDR3 is CASSRPGADTQYF. CDR3 coding DNA: TGTGCCAGCAGCCGTCCGGGAGCAGATACGCAGTATTTT.